This T cell receptor beta chain was retrieved from a study of OX40 agonist ivuxolimab in advanced cancers. Overall study: The treatment was a fully human IgG2 OX40 agonist, ivuxolimab. Of the patients, three showed partial responses, one with hepatocellular carcinoma and two with cutaneous melanoma. General study points: More expanded clones were seen, on average, in CD8+ T cells than in CD4+.

The germline gives CDR1 MDHEN, CDR2 SYDVKM. This CDR3 has 17 amino acids. Trimming shortened V by 4 bases and J by 10 bases, and 23 bases separated the two germline ends. Of note for this clone: Its antigen is as yet unknown.

Anyone with autoimmune disease history or systemic immunosuppression was excluded. The method was immunoSEQ multiplex PCR; TCRdb's version includes in-frame clones alone and lacks a portion of them. This table holds around 46,000 clones, 70% to 80% found once. The material was CD4+ or CD8+ T cells sorted from blood, obtained in a trial of the OX40 agonist ivuxolimab. The V and J genes are TRBV28 and TRBJ1-6, with D perhaps matching TRBD1 (5 bases). The receptor's source is an adult with an advanced solid tumor such as melanoma, head and neck, liver or kidney cancer. The CDR3 loop is CASSSGRGGGPGSPLHF. The CDR3 nucleotides read TGTGCCAGCAGTTCGGGACGCGGTGGAGGCCCGGGATCACCCCTCCACTTT.